Described below is a single TCR beta chain sequence and its context. No antigen is known for it. The PCR made use of 60 Vbeta and 13 Jbeta primers. The assay was immunoSEQ multiplex PCR, and TCRdb's table has in-frame clones only and misses some. The sample consists of 150,000 to 200,000 clones, about four fifths of them appearing once. This entry is derived from a study of cytomegalovirus exposure and HLA in healthy donors. General study findings and limits: The likely explanation for a cluster of highly shared sequence variants was sequencing artifact.

CDR3 length: 12 amino acids. Trimming shortened V by 0 bases and J by 5 bases, and 3 bases separated the two germline ends. CDR1 and CDR2 (germline): SGHTA, FQGNSA. The clonotype originates from a woman aged 50 to 65 in good health and CMV-seronegative. The gene calls are TRBV7-2 and TRBJ2-3, with D unclear. Source material: PBMCs. CDR3 in amino acids: CASSLARDTQYF. Written as DNA, the CDR3 is TGTGCCAGCAGCTTAGCCAGAGATACGCAGTATTTT.